This T cell receptor (beta chain) was captured by sequencing in a study of Graves' ophthalmopathy and Graves' hyperthyroidism listed by TCRdb under 2018. About the full investigation: Stable hyperthyroidism was defined as no progression to ophthalmopathy within 18 months of follow-up. To explore V-J signatures that distinguish ophthalmopathy from hyperthyroidism, a discovery set of more than 90 patients was enrolled, made up of some 41 with ophthalmopathy and around 57 with stable hyperthyroidism. In roughly 6 hyperthyroidism patients, T-cell repertoires of thyroid tissue and blood were compared. Following sampling, methimazole starting at 30 mg daily was administered to hyperthyroidism patients, and high-dose intravenous methylprednisolone was administered to ophthalmopathy patients. In total, 120 to 150 blood samples were TCR-sequenced: around 42 ophthalmopathy, 80 or so hyperthyroidism and approximately 17 hyperthyroidism-to-ophthalmopathy patients. An independent validation cohort was composed of 18 to 20 hyperthyroidism patients and about 16 patients who later progressed from hyperthyroidism to ophthalmopathy. The study used TCR beta repertoire signatures to distinguish Graves' ophthalmopathy from Graves' hyperthyroidism and to predict progression to ophthalmopathy.

Hyperthyroidism patients were newly diagnosed, with disease duration under 2 months, and aged 18 to 65 years. Anyone with other autoimmune diseases, uncontrolled infections, pregnancy or lactation was excluded from the study. Clinical symptoms, serum thyroxine, TRAb, thyroid ultrasound and orbital computed tomography were used for diagnosis. Trizol reagent was used to extract the total RNA, and its quality was then checked on an Agilent 2100 Bioanalyzer. The CDR3 has 14 amino acids, counting the end cysteine and phenylalanine. The read is trimmed to its CDR3 DNA, 42 bases read in frame from base 1. Per the germline V gene (reference sequence), DFQATT is the CDR1 and SNEGSKA is the CDR2. V lost 3 bases and J lost 4 bases; the stretch between them is 16 bases long. Turning to this clonotype: There is no known antigen for this receptor. Per-base qualities were not stored, and no clone one base away is much larger.

For repertoire sequencing, TCR beta CDR3 regions were amplified from RNA transcripts. The first round was an RT-PCR using HTBI primers with the Qiagen OneStep RT-PCR kit, and this first round was followed by a second-round multiplex PCR, then size selection and purification. Libraries were sequenced on an Illumina HiSeq2000 using paired-end 100 bp reads. From the authors' description of their analysis: SOAPnuke was used to process the reads, removing any read that contained adapters or uncalled bases, had a mean Phred below 15, or lacked an exact match to the constant primer or identifier. High-quality paired reads were merged with COPE v1.2.5. Unique nucleotide sequences were defined as clonotypes and aligned to IMGT TRB V, D and J references using MiTCR v1.1. Analysis was restricted to V-J combinations with a frequency above 0.0001, which covered about 99% of repertoires. A TCR clonal expansion and chaos score per V-J combination was defined as the ratio of F50 clonal expansion to chaos observed in the TCRdist matrix. Features were reduced by Welch's t-statistics and random forest to some 13 V-J combinations, which fed a naive Bayes classifier. The Morisita-Horn index was used to measure how similar the thyroid and blood repertoires were. The public reads were run again by TCRdb, first through fastp at Q25 and then through MiXCR, and only productive beta chains were kept. Rows are combined by CDR3 protein, so each entry shows the most common genes and DNA. Here the V and J calls rest on TCRdb's processing, not on the authors' analysis. Present in this sample are over a million distinct CDR3 sequences, roughly 35% of which were seen just once. Approximately 10% of the sample lies in the top ten.

Study-wide findings and limitations: In cross-validation, the 13-signature model distinguished ophthalmopathy from stable hyperthyroidism with 87.88% sensitivity and approximately 81% specificity, while in the test set the corresponding values were about 80% and 75%. No statistical method was used to predetermine the sample size, and group allocation was not hidden from the investigators. Most of the expanded thyroid clonotypes with a frequency above 0.001 were also detected in blood, and it was suggested that the thyroid immune response may be reflected by blood repertoires. In validation, the model predicted ophthalmopathy progression with 55% to 71% sensitivity and less than 80% specificity; roughly 11 predicted patients were CT-confirmed with GO in a median of roughly 6.8 months.

The clonotype was recovered from an adult man with Graves' hyperthyroidism. Sequencing used peripheral blood or thyroid tissue (not recorded which). Recombination linked TRBV20-1 to TRBJ2-7; the D gene assignment is ambiguous. The CDR3 protein is CSARPIEARYEQYF. The nucleotides are TGCAGTGCTAGGCCAATCGAGGCGCGATACGAGCAGTACTTC.